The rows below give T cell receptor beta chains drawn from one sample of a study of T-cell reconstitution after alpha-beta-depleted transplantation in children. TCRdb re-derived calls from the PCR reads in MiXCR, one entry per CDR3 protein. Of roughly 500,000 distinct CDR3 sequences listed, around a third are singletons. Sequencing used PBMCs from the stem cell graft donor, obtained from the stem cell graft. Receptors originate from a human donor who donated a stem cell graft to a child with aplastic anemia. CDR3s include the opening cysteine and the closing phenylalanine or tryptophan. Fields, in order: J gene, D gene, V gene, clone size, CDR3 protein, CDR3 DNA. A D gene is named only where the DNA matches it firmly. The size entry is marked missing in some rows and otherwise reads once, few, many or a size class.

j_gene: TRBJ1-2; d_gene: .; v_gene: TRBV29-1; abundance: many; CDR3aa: CSVGSGRTDNYGYTF; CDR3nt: TGCAGCGTTGGAAGTGGCCGGACAGATAACTATGGCTACACCTTC
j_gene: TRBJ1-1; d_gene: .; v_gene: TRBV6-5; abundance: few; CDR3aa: CASSYHSRGDTEAFF; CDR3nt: TGTGCCAGCAGTTACCATTCGAGGGGAGACACTGAAGCTTTCTTT
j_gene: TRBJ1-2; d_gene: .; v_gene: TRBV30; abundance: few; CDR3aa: CAWSGRYTGGYTF; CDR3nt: TGTGCCTGGAGTGGGAGGTATACGGGGGGCTACACCTTC
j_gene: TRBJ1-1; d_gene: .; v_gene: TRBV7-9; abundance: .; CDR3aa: CASSLRQARGTEAFF; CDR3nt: TGTGCCAGCAGCTTAAGGCAGGCCCGGGGGACTGAAGCTTTCTTT
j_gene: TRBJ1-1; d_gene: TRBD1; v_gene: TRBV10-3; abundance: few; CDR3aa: CAELTGVTEAFF; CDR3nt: TGTGCCGAACTAACAGGGGTCACTGAAGCTTTCTTT
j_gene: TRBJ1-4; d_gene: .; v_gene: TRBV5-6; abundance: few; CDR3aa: CASSIRGQGATNEKLFF; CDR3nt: TGTGCCAGCAGCATCCGAGGACAAGGTGCAACTAATGAAAAACTGTTTTTT
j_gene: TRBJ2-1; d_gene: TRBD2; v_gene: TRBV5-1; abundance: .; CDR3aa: CASSTGLAGVSYNEQFF; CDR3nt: TGCGCCAGCAGCACTGGACTAGCGGGAGTCTCATACAATGAGCAGTTCTTC
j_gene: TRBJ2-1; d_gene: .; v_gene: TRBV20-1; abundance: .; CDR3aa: CSARDGGSRSYNEQFF; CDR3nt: TGCAGTGCTAGGGATGGTGGGAGTAGGTCCTACAATGAGCAGTTCTTC
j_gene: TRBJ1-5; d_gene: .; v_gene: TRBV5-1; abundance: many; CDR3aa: CASSLGGYSNQPQHF; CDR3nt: TGTGCCAGCAGCTTAGGCGGTTATAGCAATCAGCCCCAGCATTTT
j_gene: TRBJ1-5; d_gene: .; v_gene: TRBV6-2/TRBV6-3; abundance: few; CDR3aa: CASTLRETVNQPQHF; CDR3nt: TGTGCCAGCACCTTACGGGAGACCGTCAATCAGCCCCAGCATTTT
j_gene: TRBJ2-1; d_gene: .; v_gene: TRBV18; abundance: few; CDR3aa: CASSPPRKGYNEQFF; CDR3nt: TGTGCCAGCTCACCACCGCGGAAGGGTTACAATGAGCAGTTCTTC
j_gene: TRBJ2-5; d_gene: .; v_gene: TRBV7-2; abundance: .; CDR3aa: CASSLGGLGQETQYF; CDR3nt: TGTGCCAGCAGCTTAGGAGGTCTAGGCCAAGAGACCCAGTACTTC
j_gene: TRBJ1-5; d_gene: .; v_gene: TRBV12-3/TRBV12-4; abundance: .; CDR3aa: CASRRQLYSNQPQHF; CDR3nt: TGTGCCAGCAGGAGACAGTTATATAGCAATCAGCCCCAGCATTTT
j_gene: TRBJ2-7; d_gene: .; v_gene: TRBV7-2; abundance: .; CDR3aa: CASSFTTSEQYF; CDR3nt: TGTGCCAGCAGCTTTACGACGTCCGAGCAGTACTTC
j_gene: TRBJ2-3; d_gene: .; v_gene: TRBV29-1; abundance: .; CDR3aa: CSVLGHTTTDMQYF; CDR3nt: TGCAGCGTTCTGGGACATACCACCACAGATATGCAGTATTTT
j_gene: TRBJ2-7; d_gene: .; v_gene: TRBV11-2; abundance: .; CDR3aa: CASSLPQMDGPRRYEQYF; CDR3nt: TGTGCCAGCAGCTTGCCACAAATGGACGGACCCCGGAGGTACGAGCAGTACTTC